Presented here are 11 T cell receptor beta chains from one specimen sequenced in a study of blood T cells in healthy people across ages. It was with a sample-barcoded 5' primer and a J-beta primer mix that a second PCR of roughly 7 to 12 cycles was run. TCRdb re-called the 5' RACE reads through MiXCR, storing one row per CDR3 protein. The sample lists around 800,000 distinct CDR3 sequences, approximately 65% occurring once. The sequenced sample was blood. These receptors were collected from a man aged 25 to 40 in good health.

The CDR3 loop reads CASHPGVSSYEQYF. Written as DNA, the CDR3 is TGTGCCAGCCATCCGGGGGTCAGCTCCTACGAGCAGTACTTC. The chain has TRBV6-2 or TRBV6-3 and TRBJ2-7; D may be TRBD2 (6 bases). The CDR3 extends over 14 amino acids. V was pared by 8 bases and J by 0 bases, with 14 bases between. Per germline, CDR1 MNHEY and CDR2 SVGEGT.

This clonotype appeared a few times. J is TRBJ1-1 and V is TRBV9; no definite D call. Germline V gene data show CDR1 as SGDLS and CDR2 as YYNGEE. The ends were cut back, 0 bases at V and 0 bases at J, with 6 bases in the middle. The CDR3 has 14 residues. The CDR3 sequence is CASSVGRLNTEAFF. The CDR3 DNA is TGTGCCAGCAGCGTAGGACGGCTGAACACTGAAGCTTTCTTT.

The CDR3 loop reads CAIRVPYEQYF. CDR3 DNA: TGTGCCATCCGAGTCCCCTACGAGCAGTACTTC. The rearrangement uses TRBV10-3 and TRBJ2-7, with D hard to call. The CDR3 is 11 residues long. Germline V CDR1 and CDR2: ENHRY, SYGVKD. The V end lost 8 bases, the J end lost 2 bases, and 7 bases lay between the germline ends.

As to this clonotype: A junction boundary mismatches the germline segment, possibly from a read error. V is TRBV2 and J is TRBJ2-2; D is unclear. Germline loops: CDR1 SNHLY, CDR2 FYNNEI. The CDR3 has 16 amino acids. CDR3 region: CASSENGPANTGELFF. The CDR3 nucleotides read TGCGCCAGCAGTGAAAATGGACCGGCGAACACCGGGGAGCTGTTTTTT.

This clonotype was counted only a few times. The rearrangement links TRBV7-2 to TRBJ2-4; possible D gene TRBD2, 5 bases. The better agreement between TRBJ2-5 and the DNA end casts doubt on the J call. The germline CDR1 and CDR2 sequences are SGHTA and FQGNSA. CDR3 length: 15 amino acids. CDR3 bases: TGTGCCAGCAGCTTAGATGGAGGATCCCAAGAGACCCAGTACTTC. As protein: CASSLDGGSQETQYF.

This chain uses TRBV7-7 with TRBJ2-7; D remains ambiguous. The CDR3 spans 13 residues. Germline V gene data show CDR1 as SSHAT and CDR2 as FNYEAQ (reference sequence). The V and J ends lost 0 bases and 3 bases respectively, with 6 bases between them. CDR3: CASSLAVNYEQYF. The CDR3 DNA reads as TGTGCCAGCAGCTTAGCGGTTAACTACGAGCAGTACTTC.

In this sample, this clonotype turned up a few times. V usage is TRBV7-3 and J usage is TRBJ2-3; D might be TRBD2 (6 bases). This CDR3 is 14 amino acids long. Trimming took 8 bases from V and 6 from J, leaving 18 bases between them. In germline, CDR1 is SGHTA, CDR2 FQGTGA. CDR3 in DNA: TGTGCCAGCGGCCGCGGGACCCTTGGGGATACGCAGTATTTT. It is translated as CASGRGTLGDTQYF.

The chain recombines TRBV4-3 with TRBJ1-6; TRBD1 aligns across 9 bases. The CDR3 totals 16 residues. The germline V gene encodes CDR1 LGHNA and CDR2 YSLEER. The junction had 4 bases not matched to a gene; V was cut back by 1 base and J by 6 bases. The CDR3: CASSQAGQGPNSPLHF. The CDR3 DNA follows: TGCGCCAGCAGCCAAGCGGGACAGGGACCTAATTCACCCCTCCACTTT.

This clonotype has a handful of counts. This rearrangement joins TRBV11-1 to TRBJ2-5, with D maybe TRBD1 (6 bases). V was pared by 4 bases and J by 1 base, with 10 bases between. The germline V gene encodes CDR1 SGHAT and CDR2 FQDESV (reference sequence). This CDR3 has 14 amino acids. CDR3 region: CASSYRVGQETQYF. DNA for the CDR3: TGTGCCAGCAGCTACAGGGTGGGCCAAGAGACCCAGTACTTC.

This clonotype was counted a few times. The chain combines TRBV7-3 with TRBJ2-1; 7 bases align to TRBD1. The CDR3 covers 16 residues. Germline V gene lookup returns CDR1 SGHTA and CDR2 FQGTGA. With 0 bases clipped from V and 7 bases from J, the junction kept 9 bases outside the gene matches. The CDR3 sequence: CASSLTGTVSNNEQFF. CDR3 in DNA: TGTGCCAGCAGCTTAACCGGGACAGTCTCCAATAATGAGCAGTTCTTC. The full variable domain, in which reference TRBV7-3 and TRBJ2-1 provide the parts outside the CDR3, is GAGVSQTPSNKVTEKGKYVELRCDPISGHTALYWYRQSLGQGPEFLIYFQGTGAADDSGLPNDRFFAVRPEGSVSTLKIQRTERGDSAVYLCASSLTGTVSNNEQFFGPGTRLTVL.

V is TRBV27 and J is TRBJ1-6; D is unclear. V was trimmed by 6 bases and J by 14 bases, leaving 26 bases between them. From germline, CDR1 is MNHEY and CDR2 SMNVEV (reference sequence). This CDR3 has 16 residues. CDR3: CASSPVDPLGLPTLHF. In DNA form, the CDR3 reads TGTGCCAGCAGCCCAGTCGACCCTTTAGGTCTTCCGACCCTCCACTTT.